The clone carrying this TCR beta chain turned up a few times. TCRdb keeps only in-frame clones here, not all; method: immunoSEQ multiplex PCR. The repertoire holds about 34,000 clones, with about nine tenths as singletons. This specimen belongs to a study of T cell changes during pregnancy in multiple sclerosis. Germline V CDR1 and CDR2: SNHLY, FYNNEI. The CDR3 contains 13 residues. V was cut by 7 bases and J by 3 bases, with 10 bases left in between. The material was CD8+ T cells from peripheral blood mononuclear cells, obtained in the first trimester of pregnancy. The clonotype was recovered from a female donor with multiple sclerosis, enrolled in a pregnancy study. The chain employs TRBV2 and TRBJ1-5; tentative D call: TRBD1 (5 bases). CDR3 nucleotide sequence: TGTGCCAGCAAAAGGGGTATCAATCAGCCCCAGCATTTT. Encoded protein: CASKRGINQPQHF.